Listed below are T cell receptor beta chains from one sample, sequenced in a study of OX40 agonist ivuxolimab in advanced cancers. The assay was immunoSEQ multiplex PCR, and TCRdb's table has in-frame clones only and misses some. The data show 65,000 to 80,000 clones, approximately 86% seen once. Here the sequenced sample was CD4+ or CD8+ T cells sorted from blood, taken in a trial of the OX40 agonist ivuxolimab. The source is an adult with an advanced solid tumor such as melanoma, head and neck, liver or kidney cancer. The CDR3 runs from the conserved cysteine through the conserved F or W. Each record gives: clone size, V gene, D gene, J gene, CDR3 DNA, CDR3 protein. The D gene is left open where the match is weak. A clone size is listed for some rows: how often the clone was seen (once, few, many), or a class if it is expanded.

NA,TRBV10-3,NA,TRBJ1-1,TGTGCCACCCTCCCCCCGGGGGGTGTAAGAGAAGCTTTCTTT,CATLPPGGVREAFF
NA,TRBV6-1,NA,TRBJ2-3,TGTGCCAGCAGTGAATCGTGGAGGACAGATACGCAGTATTTT,CASSESWRTDTQYF
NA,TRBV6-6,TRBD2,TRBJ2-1,TGTGCCAGCAGGCCCAGCGGGGGATTCTACAATGAGCAGTTCTTC,CASRPSGGFYNEQFF
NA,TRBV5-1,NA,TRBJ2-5,TGCGCCAGCAGCTTGGGACAGAAAGAGACCCAGTACTTC,CASSLGQKETQYF
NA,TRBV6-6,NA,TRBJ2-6,TGTGCCAGCAGTTTAAATACCGGGGCCAACGTCCTGACTTTC,CASSLNTGANVLTF
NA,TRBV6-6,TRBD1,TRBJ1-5,TGTGCCAGCAGCCTGGACAGGGGCAATCAGCCCCAGCATTTT,CASSLDRGNQPQHF
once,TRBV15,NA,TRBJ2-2,TGTGCCACCAGACCCGTGTCTACAGGACGGACCGGGGAGCTGTTTTTT,CATRPVSTGRTGELFF
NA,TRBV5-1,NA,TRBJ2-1,TGCGCCAGTCATACGACAGTTCCCCTATACAATGAGCAGTTCTTC,CASHTTVPLYNEQFF
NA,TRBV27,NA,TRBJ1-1,TGTGCCAGCAGCACCCCATGGGGGGCTGAAGCTTTCTTT,CASSTPWGAEAFF
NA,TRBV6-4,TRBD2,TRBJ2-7,TGTGCCAGCAGTCGACTAGCGGGAGACGAGCAGTACTTC,CASSRLAGDEQYF
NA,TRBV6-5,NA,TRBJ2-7,TGTGCCAGCAGTTACTCGTACAGCTCCTACGAGCAGTACTTC,CASSYSYSSYEQYF
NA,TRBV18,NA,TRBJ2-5,TGTGCCAGCTCACCAAGGGAGACCCAGTACTTC,CASSPRETQYF
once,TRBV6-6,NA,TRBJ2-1,TGTGCCAGCAGTTACTCGAGTAATGAGCAGTTCTTC,CASSYSSNEQFF
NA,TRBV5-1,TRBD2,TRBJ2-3,TGCGCCAGCACCAATAGCGGGCCCTACACAGATACGCAGTATTTT,CASTNSGPYTDTQYF
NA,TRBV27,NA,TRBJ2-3,TGTGCCAGCAGTTTGTCTAGTTTACATACGCAGTATTTT,CASSLSSLHTQYF
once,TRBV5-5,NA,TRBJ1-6,TGTGCCAGCAGCCCTGGACAGATTAACTCCTATAATTCACCCCTCCACTTT,CASSPGQINSYNSPLHF
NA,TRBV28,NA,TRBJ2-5,TGTGCCAGCAGTTTGCCAGGAAGAGAGACCCAGTACTTC,CASSLPGRETQYF
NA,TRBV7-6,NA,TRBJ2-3,TGTGCCAGCAGCTTAGCGTCCCCTCCCTCTACGCAGTATTTT,CASSLASPPSTQYF
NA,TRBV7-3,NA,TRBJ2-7,TGTGCCAGCAGCCCGGACCCTTGGGGGGAGCAGTACTTC,CASSPDPWGEQYF
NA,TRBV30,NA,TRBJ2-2,TGTGCCTGGAGTGGGAAGGGGGCGGGGTTGGAGCCCGGGGAGCTGTTTTTT,CAWSGKGAGLEPGELFF
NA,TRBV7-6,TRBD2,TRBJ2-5,TGTGCCAGCAGCCCTAGCGGGATGAGTTGGGAGACCCAGTACTTC,CASSPSGMSWETQYF
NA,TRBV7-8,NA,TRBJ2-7,TGTGCCAGCAGCTTCAGGACCCTCTACGAGCAGTACTTC,CASSFRTLYEQYF
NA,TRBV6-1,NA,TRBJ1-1,TGTGCCAGCAGTGAAGTTAGGGGAGGCACTGAAGCTTTCTTT,CASSEVRGGTEAFF
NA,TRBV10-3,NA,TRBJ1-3,TGTGCCATCAGTGAAAGGCAGGGAGACACCATATATTTT,CAISERQGDTIYF
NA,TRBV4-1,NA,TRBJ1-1,TGCGCCAGCAGCCAGTTAGAAGGTTTTGAAGCTTTCTTT,CASSQLEGFEAFF
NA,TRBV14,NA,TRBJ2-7,TGTGCCAGCAGCCAAGTTGTGGGGCCCTCCTACGAGCAGTACTTC,CASSQVVGPSYEQYF
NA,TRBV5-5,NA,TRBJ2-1,TGTGCCAGCAGCTTTACAGGTTTTAGCGAGCAGTTCTTC,CASSFTGFSEQFF
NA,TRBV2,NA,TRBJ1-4,TGTGCCAGCAGTGCGGAGTCAACTAATGAAAAACTGTTTTTT,CASSAESTNEKLFF
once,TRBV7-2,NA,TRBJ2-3,TGTGCCAGCAGCTCCCATCGGGGCGGGGCGGATACGCAGTATTTT,CASSSHRGGADTQYF
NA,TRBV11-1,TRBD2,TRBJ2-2,TGTGCCAGCAGCCCTAGCGGGAGTAGGAGCACCGGGGAGCTGTTTTTT,CASSPSGSRSTGELFF
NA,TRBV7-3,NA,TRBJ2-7,TGTGCCAGCAGCCTCGGACAGAGATACGAGCAGTACTTC,CASSLGQRYEQYF
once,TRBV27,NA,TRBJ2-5,TGTGCCAGCAGTTTTGGCCGGGAAGAGACCCAGTACTTC,CASSFGREETQYF
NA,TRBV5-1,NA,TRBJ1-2,TGCGCCAGCAGCTTCACAGCAGGGGCAAACCCTTTCGTCTTC,CASSFTAGANPFVF
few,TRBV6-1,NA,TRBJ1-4,TGTGCCAGCAGTGAACAGGCGCAAAATCATGAAAAACTGTTTTTT,CASSEQAQNHEKLFF
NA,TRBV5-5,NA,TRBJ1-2,TGTGCCAGCAGCCCCGTACAGGAGAGCTACACCTTC,CASSPVQESYTF
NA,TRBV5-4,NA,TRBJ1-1,TGTGCCAGCAGCCAGGCTGGGATTCCCCTGGCTTTCTTT,CASSQAGIPLAFF
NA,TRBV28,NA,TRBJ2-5,TGTGCCAGCAGTACAACGGGTCGGGAGACCCAGTACTTC,CASSTTGRETQYF
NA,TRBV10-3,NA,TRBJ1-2,TGTGCCATCAGATCTCTGACCCAAGAAGCTGGCTACACCTTC,CAIRSLTQEAGYTF
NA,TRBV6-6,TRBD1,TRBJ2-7,TGTGCCAGCAGTTTGGGGACAGGGGTCTACGAGCAGTACTTC,CASSLGTGVYEQYF
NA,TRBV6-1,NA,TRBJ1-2,TGTGCCAGCAGTGGTGGCAGACTAGACGGTAACTATGGCTACACCTTC,CASSGGRLDGNYGYTF
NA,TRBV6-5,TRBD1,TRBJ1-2,TGTGCCAGCAGTTCGTGGGGACAGGGGGGGAACTATGGCTACACCTTC,CASSSWGQGGNYGYTF
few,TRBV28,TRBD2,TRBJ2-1,TGTGCCAGCAGTTCCACTAGCGGGATCCACAATGAGCAGTTCTTC,CASSSTSGIHNEQFF
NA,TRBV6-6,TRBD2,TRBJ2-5,TGTGCCAGCAGTAGCGGGGGGCGTGCAGAGACCCAGTACTTC,CASSSGGRAETQYF
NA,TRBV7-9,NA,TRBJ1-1,TGTGCCAGCAGCCTTGGACAGTGGGGTATCACTGAAGCTTTCTTT,CASSLGQWGITEAFF
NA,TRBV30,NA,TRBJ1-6,TGTGCCTGGAGTAGGGGGACTTCACCCCTCCACTTT,CAWSRGTSPLHF
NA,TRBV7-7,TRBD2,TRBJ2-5,TGTGCTAGCAGCTTAAGGCCTAGCGGTGAGACCCAGTACTTC,CASSLRPSGETQYF
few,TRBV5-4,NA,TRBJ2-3,TGTGCCAGCAGCCCTTCCACAGATACGCAGTATTTT,CASSPSTDTQYF
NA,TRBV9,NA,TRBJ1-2,TGTGCCAGCAGCGCTAACCACGACAGCTATGGCTACACCTTC,CASSANHDSYGYTF
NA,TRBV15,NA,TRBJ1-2,TGTGCCACCAGCAACAGACAGGCTACTAACTATGGCTACACCTTC,CATSNRQATNYGYTF
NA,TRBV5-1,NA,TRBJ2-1,TGCGCCAGCAGGTTGCTGGAGTCCCACAATGAGCAGTTCTTC,CASRLLESHNEQFF
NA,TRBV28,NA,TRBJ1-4,TGTGCCAGCAGTCTTACGGGGGTAGGAGAAAAACTGTTTTTT,CASSLTGVGEKLFF
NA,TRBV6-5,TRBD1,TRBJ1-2,TGTGCCAGCAGACGGACAGGGAATTATGGCTACACCTTC,CASRRTGNYGYTF
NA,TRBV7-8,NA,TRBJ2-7,TGTGCCAGCAGCCTACAAACGACATGGATGAACTTGGACGAGCAGTACTTC,CASSLQTTWMNLDEQYF
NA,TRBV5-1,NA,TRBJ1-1,TGCGCCAGCAGCTTGGAGCAGAACACTGAAGCTTTCTTT,CASSLEQNTEAFF
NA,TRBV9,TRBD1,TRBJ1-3,TGTGCCAGCAGCGTAGTAGGGGGCAGGGTGACGGACACCATATATTTT,CASSVVGGRVTDTIYF